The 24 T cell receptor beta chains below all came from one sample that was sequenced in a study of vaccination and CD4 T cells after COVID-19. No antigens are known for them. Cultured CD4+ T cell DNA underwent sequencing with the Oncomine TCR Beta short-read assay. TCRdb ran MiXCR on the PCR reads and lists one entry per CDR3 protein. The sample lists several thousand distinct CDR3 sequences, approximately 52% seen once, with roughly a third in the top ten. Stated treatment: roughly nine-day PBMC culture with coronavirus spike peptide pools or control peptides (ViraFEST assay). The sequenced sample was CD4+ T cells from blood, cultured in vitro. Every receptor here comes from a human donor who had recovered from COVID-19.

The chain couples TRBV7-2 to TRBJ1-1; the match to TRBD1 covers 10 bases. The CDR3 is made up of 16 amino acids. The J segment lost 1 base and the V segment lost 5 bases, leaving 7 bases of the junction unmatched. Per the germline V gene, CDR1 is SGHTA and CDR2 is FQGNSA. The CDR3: CASSADRGQGNTEAFF. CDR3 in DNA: TGTGCCAGCAGCGCTGACAGGGGGCAAGGGAACACTGAAGCTTTCTTT.

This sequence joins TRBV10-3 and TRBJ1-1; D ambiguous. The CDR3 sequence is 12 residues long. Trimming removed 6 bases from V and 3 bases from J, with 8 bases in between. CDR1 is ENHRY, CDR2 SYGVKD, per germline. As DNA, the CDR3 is TGTGCCATCAGGGTCCGGGACACTGAAGCTTTCTTT. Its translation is CAIRVRDTEAFF.

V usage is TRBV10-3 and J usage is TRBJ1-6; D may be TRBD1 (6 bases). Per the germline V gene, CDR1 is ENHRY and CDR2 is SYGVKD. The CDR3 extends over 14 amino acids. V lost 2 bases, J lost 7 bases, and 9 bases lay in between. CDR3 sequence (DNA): TGTGCCATCAGTGAGGGACAGACCAATTCACCCCTCCACTTT. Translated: CAISEGQTNSPLHF.

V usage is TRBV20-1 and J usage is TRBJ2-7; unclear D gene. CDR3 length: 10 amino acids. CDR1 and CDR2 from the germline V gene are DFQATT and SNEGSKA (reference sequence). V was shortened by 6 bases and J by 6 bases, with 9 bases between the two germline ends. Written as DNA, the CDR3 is TGCAGTGCCAGCAGATCCGAGCAGTACTTC. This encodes CSASRSEQYF.

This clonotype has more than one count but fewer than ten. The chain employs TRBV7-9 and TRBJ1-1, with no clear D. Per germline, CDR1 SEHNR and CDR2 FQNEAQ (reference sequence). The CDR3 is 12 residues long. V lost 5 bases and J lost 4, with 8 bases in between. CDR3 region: CASSQGSTEAFF. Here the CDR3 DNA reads TGTGCCAGCAGCCAAGGGAGCACTGAAGCTTTCTTT.

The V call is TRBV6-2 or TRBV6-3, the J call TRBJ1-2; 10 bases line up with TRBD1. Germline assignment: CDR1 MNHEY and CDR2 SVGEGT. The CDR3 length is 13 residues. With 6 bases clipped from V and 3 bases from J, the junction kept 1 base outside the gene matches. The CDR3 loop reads CASRGTGDYGYTF. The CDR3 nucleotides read TGTGCCAGCAGGGGGACAGGGGACTATGGCTACACCTTC.

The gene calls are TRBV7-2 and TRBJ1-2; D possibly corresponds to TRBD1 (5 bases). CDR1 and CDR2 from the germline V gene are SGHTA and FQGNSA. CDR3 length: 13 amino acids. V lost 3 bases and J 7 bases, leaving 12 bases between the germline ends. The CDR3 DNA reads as TGTGCCAGCAGCTTTACGGCTCAGGGTGGCTACACCTTC. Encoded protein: CASSFTAQGGYTF.

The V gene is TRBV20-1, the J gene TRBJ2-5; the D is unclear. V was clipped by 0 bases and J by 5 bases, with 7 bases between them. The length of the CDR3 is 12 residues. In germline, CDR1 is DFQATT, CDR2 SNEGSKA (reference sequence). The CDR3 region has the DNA TGCAGTGCTAGAGATGATACGGAGACCCAGTACTTC. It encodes CSARDDTETQYF.

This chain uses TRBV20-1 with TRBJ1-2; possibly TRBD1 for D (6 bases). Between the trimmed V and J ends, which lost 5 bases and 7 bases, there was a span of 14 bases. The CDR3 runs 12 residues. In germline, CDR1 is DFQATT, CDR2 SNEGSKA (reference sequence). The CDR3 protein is CSASTGSGGYTF. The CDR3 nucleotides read TGCAGTGCTTCGACAGGCAGCGGTGGCTACACCTTC.

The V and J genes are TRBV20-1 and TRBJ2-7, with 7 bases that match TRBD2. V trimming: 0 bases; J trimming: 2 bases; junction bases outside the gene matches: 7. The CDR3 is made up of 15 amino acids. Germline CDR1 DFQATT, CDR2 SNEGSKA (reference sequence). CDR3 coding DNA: TGCAGTGCTAGAGATGTGGCTAGCGGCACCTACGAGCAGTACTTC. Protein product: CSARDVASGTYEQYF.

DNA of the CDR3: TGTGCCAGCAGCCCTACACACAATCAGCCCCAGCATTTT. Its protein is CASSPTHNQPQHF. The rearrangement uses TRBV7-9 and TRBJ1-5, with D unresolved. Germline V gene data show CDR1 as SEHNR and CDR2 as FQNEAQ (reference sequence). The V and J ends lost 5 bases and 3 bases respectively, with 8 bases between them. The CDR3 extends over 13 amino acids.

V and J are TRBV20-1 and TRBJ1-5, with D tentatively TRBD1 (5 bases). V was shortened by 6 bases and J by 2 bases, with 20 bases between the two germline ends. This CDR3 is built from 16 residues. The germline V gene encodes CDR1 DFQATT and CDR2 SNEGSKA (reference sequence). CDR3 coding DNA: TGCAGTGCGCGAAGAAGGTTAGGGGTCGGCAATCAGCCCCAGCATTTT. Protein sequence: CSARRRLGVGNQPQHF.

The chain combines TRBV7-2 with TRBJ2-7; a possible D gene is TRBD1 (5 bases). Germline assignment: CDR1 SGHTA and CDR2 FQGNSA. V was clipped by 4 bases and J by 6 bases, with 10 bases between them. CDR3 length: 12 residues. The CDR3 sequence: CASSWERGEQYF. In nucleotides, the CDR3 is TGTGCCAGCAGCTGGGAAAGGGGCGAGCAGTACTTC. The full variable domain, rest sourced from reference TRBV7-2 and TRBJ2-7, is GAGVSQSPSNKVTEKGKDVELRCDPISGHTALYWYRQSLGQGLEFLIYFQGNSAPDKSGLPSDRFSAERTGGSVSTLTIQRTQQEDSAVYLCASSWERGEQYFGPGTRLTVT.

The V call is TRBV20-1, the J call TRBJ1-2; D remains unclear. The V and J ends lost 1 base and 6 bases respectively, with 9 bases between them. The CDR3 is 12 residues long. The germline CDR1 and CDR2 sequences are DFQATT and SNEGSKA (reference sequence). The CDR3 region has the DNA TGCAGTGCTAGAGTAACATCAGATGGCTACACCTTC. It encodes CSARVTSDGYTF.

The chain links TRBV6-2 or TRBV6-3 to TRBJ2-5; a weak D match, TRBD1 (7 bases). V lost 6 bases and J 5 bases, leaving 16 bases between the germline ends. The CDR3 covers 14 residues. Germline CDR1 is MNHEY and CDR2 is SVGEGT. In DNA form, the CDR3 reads TGTGCCAGCAGGAACTTTGCAGGGGGGGAGACCCAGTACTTC. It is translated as CASRNFAGGETQYF.

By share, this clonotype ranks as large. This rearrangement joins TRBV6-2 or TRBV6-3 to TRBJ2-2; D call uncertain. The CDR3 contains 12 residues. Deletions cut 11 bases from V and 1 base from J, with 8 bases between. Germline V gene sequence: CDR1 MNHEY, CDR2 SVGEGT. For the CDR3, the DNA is TGTGCCGCCCACAGGAACACCGGGGAGCTGTTTTTT. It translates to CAAHRNTGELFF.

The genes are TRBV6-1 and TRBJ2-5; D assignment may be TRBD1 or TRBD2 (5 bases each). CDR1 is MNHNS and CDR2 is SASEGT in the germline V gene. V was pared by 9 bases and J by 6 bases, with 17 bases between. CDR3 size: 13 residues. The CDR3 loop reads CARGDGGQQTQYF. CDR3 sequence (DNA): TGTGCCAGGGGGGATGGGGGTCAACAGACCCAGTACTTC.

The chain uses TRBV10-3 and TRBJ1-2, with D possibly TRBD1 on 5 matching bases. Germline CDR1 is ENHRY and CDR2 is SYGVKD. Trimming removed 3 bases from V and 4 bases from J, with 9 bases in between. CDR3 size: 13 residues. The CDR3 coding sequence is TGTGCCATCAGTGACAAGGGGCCCTATGGCTACACCTTC. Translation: CAISDKGPYGYTF.

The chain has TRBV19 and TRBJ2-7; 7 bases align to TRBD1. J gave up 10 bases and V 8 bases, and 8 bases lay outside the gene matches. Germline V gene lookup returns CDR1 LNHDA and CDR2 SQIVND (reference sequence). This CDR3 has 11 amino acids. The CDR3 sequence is CASASWDSQYF. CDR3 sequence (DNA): TGTGCCAGTGCCTCGTGGGACAGTCAGTACTTC.

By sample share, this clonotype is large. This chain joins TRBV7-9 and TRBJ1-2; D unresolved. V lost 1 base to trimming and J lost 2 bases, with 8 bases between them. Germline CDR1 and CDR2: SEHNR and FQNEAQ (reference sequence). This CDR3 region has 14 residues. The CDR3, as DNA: TGTGCCAGCAGCTTAGTCCCCGGGAACTATGGCTACACCTTC. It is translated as CASSLVPGNYGYTF.

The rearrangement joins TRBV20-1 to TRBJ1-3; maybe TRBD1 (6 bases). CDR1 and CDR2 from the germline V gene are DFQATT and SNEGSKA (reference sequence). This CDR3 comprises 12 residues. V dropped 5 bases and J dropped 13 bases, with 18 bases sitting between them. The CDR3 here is CSARIQGTWIYF. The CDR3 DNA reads TGCAGTGCTCGTATCCAGGGGACATGGATATATTTT.

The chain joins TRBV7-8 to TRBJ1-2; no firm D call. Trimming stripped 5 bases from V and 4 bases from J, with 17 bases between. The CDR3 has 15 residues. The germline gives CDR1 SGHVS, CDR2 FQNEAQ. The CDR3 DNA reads TGTGCCAGCAGCCCACTTGATGTGGGGTCCTATGGCTACACCTTC. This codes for CASSPLDVGSYGYTF.

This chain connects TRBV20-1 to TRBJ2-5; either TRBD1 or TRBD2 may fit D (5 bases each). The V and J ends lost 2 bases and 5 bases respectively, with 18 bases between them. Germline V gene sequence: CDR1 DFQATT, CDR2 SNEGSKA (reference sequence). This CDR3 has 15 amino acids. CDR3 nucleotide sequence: TGCAGTGCTAGACCTTCTGGGGGACGGTGGGAGACCCAGTACTTC. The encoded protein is CSARPSGGRWETQYF.

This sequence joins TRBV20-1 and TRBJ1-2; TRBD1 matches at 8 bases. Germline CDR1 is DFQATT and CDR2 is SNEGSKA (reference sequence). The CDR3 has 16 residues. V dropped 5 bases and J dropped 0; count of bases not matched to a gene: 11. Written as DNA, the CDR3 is TGCAGTGCTTCGCGGGACAGGCGAGCCACTAACTATGGCTACACCTTC. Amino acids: CSASRDRRATNYGYTF.